A selection of T cell receptor beta chains follows, all from one sample in a study of technical replicates of blood from a handful of donors. Method: immunoSEQ multiplex PCR; TCRdb's copy keeps in-frame clones and lacks some. The table includes approximately 95,000 clones, 85% to 95% detected once. Sequencing was carried out using T cells isolated from PBMCs. The receptors originated from a human donor in good health. Each CDR3 is given without its conserved first and last residue. The order of the fields is V gene, CDR3 protein.

>TRBV28
ASSSESGVGDYGYT
>TRBV4-2
ASSQPTGDSPLH
>TRBV29-1
SVEAQNTGELF
>TRBV18
ASSPLGTEAF
>TRBV5-1
ASSARGGEMTDTQY
>TRBV7-8
ASSAFSGTGSSYEQY
>TRBV9
ASSTMTGLGNTIY
>TRBV6-5
ASSSWGASTDTQY
>TRBV7-3
ASSSHHGGEQY
>TRBV6-6
ASIGLAGEEYEQY
>TRBV5-1
ASSLDPGAGELF
>TRBV28
ASPGLAVMGEQY
>TRBV5-4
ASSLYINTEAF
>TRBV29-1
SVEDLRGLGSYEQY
>TRBV7-2
ASSPRGGGYEQF
>TRBV5-6
ASSSIAGEETQY
>TRBV6-5
ASSRGLVAEQF
>TRBV4-1
ASSQEAGDYGYT
>TRBV5-1
ASSLTRLPHTDTQY
>TRBV25-1
ASSEGQGPYNEQF
>TRBV10-3
AISEDLEIYEQY
>TRBV27
ASSLFLAEINEQF
>TRBV25-1
ASSVWREGYNEQF
>TRBV29-1
SVVSGNYEQY
>TRBV28
ASSFSDRLNTEAF
>TRBV7-3
ASSLGLAGSYNEQF